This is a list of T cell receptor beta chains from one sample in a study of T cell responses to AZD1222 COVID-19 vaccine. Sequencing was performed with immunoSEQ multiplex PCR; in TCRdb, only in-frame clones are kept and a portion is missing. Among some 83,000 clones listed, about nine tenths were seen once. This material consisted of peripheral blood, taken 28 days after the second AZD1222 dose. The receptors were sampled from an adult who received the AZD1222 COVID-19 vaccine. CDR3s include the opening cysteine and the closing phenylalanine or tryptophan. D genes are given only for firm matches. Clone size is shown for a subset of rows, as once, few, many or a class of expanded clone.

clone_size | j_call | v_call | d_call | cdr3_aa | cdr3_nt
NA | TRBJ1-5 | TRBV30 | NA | CAWSRGWNQPQHF | TGTGCCTGGAGTAGGGGGTGGAATCAGCCCCAGCATTTT
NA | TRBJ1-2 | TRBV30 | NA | CAWSTGVNYGYTF | TGTGCCTGGAGCACGGGGGTTAACTATGGCTACACCTTC
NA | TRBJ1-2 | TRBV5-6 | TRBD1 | CASSSLTGVNSGYTF | TGTGCCAGCAGCTCTCTGACAGGGGTGAACTCGGGCTACACCTTC
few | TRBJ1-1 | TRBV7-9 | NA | CASRVGGTSPTEAFF | TGTGCCAGCAGAGTCGGAGGGACCAGCCCCACTGAAGCTTTCTTT
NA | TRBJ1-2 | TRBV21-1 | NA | CAGSSRTGGYGYTF | TGTGCCGGCAGCTCACGGACAGGAGGCTATGGCTACACCTTC
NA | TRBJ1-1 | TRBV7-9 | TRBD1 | CASSDTGTGSAEAFF | TGTGCCAGCAGCGACACGGGGACAGGGAGTGCTGAAGCTTTCTTT
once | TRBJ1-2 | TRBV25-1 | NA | CASSDLEGIYGYTF | TGTGCCAGCAGTGACTTGGAGGGTATCTATGGCTACACCTTC
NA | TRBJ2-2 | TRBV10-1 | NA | CASMSVPGELFF | TGCGCCAGCATGTCGGTTCCCGGGGAGCTGTTTTTT
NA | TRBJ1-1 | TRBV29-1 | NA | CSVPSGTEAFF | TGCAGCGTACCTTCCGGCACTGAAGCTTTCTTT
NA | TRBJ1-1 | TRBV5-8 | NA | CASSFKSRVNTEAFF | TGTGCCAGCAGCTTTAAGTCCCGAGTGAACACTGAAGCTTTCTTT
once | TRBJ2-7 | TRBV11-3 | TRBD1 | CASSRSQGYYEQYF | TGTGCCAGCAGCCGATCACAGGGGTATTACGAGCAGTACTTC
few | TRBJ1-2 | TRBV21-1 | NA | CASFHPKWGYPLRYGYTF | TGTGCCAGCTTTCATCCCAAGTGGGGGTACCCGCTTCGGTATGGCTACACCTTC
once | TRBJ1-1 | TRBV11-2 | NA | CASSLNVNTEAFF | TGTGCCAGCAGCTTAAATGTAAACACTGAAGCTTTCTTT
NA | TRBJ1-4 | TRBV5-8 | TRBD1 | CASSWDRVGNEKLFF | TGTGCCAGCAGCTGGGACAGGGTCGGTAATGAAAAACTGTTTTTT